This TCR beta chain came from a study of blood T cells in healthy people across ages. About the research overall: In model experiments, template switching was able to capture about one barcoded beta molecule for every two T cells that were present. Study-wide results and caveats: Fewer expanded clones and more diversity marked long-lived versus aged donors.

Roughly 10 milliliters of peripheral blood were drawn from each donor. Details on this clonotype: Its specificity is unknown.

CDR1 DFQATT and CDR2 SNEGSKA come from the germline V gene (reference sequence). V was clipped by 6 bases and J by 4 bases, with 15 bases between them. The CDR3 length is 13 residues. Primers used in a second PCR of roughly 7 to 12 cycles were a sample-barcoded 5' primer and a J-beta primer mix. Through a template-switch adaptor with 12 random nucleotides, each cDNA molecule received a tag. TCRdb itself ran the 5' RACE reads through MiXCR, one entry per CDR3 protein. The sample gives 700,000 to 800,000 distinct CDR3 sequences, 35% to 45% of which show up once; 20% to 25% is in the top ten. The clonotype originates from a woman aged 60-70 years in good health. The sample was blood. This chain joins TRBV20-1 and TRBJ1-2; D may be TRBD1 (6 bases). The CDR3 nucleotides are TGCAGTGCAGGACGGGGGGCCTCCTATGGCTACACCTTC. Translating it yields CSAGRGASYGYTF.